This entry describes one T cell receptor beta chain. Its specificity is unknown. The CDR3 is 12 residues long. Trimming stripped 5 bases from V and 3 bases from J, with 7 bases between. Germline loops: CDR1 MNHNY, CDR2 SVGAGI (reference sequence). This specimen comes from a study of OX40 agonist ivuxolimab in advanced cancers. Looking at the study overall: The treatment was a fully human IgG2 OX40 agonist, ivuxolimab. Findings and caveats of the study: Among the lowest peripheral clonal expansion occurred in 0.1-3.0 mg/kg partial responders. Normalized expansion of T-cell clones was also low for some nonresponders.

The repertoire was sequenced with immunoSEQ multiplex PCR; TCRdb's copy has only in-frame clones and lacks some. Of roughly 7,300 clones listed, approximately 90% were seen once; the top ten hold 1.5% to 2%. The sequencing used CD4+ or CD8+ T cells sorted from blood, collected in a trial of the OX40 agonist ivuxolimab. This TCR was sampled from an adult with an advanced solid tumor such as melanoma, head and neck, liver or kidney cancer. This chain connects TRBV6-6 to TRBJ1-1, with a possible D match to TRBD1 (5 bases). The CDR3 here is CASSPGYTEAFF. The DNA of the CDR3 is TGTGCCAGCAGTCCAGGGTACACTGAAGCTTTCTTT.